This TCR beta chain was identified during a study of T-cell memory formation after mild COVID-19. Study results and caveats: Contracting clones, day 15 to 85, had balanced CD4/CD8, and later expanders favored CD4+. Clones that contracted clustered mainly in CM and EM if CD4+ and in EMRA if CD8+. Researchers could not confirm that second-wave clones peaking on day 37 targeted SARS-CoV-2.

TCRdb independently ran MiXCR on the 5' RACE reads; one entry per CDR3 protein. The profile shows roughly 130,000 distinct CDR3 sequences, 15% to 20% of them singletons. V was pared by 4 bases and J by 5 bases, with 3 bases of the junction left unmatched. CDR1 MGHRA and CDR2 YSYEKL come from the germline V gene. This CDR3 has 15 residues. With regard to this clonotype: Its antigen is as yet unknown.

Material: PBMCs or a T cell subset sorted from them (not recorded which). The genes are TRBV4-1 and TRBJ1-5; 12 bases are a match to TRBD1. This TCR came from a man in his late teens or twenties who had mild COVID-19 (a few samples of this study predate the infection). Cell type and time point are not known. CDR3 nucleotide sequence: TGCGCCAGCAGCCCGGGACAGGGGGCCGATCAGCCCCAGCATTTT. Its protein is CASSPGQGADQPQHF.